These 29 T cell receptor beta chains share one sample of origin, sequenced in a study of cytomegalovirus exposure and HLA in healthy donors. Produced via immunoSEQ multiplex PCR; TCRdb's table is partial and in-frame only. This table has 200,000 to 250,000 clones, roughly 80% appearing once. Sequenced: PBMCs. The receptors were sampled from a woman aged 18-29 years in good health and CMV-seronegative.

The V and J genes are TRBV27 and TRBJ2-2; 12 bases agree with TRBD2. Germline trimming cut 6 bases from V and 6 bases from J; bases unmatched to any gene: 8. The germline CDR1 and CDR2 sequences are MNHEY and SMNVEV (reference sequence). This CDR3 region has 16 residues. Written as DNA, the CDR3 is TGTGCCAGCAGCTATCTTCTAGCGGGGGGGCCCGGGGAGCTGTTTTTT. The encoded protein is CASSYLLAGGPGELFF.

CDR3 amino acids: CAWSVRVGDSPLHF. The CDR3 nucleotides read TGTGCCTGGAGTGTAAGGGTAGGGGATTCACCCCTCCACTTT. V gene TRBV30 combines with J gene TRBJ1-6, with D perhaps TRBD1 (5 bases). Between the trimmed V and J ends, which lost 0 bases and 8 bases, there was a span of 11 bases. The germline gives CDR1 GTSNPN, CDR2 SVGIG (reference sequence). The CDR3 consists of 14 residues.

The genes are TRBV7-2 and TRBJ1-5; D uncertain. The CDR3 runs 13 residues. In germline, CDR1 is SGHTA, CDR2 FQGNSA. Trimming stripped 1 base from V and 7 bases from J, with 8 bases between. CDR3: CASSLVSPQPQHF. CDR3 DNA: TGTGCCAGCAGCTTAGTATCTCCCCAGCCCCAGCATTTT. The whole variable domain, remainder taken from reference TRBV7-2 and TRBJ1-5, is GAGVSQSPSNKVTEKGKDVELRCDPISGHTALYWYRQSLGQGLEFLIYFQGNSAPDKSGLPSDRFSAERTGGSVSTLTIQRTQQEDSAVYLCASSLVSPQPQHFGDGTRLSIL.

The CDR3 nucleotides are TGCGCCAGCAGCCGAGCAGGGAAAGAGACCCAGTACTTC. The encoded protein is CASSRAGKETQYF. This sequence joins TRBV4-1 and TRBJ2-5, with D perhaps TRBD1 (5 bases). V shed 4 bases and J shed 3 bases, with 9 bases lying between them. Germline values: CDR1 MGHRA, CDR2 YSYEKL. There are 13 residues in the CDR3.

The J gene is TRBJ1-5, the V gene TRBV13, with D hard to call. In germline, CDR1 is PRHDT, CDR2 FYEKMQ (reference sequence). Between the trimmed V and J ends, which lost 0 bases and 0 bases, there was a span of 9 bases. This CDR3 region has 16 residues. The CDR3 coding sequence is TGTGCCAGCAGCTTAGGATGGGGAAATAGCAATCAGCCCCAGCATTTT. This encodes CASSLGWGNSNQPQHF.

This clone was detected a few times. The V and J genes are TRBV19 and TRBJ1-2, with no clear D. Trimming cost V 5 bases and J 4 bases, with 8 bases left between them. Germline V gives CDR1 LNHDA, CDR2 SQIVND (reference sequence). The CDR3 sequence is 12 residues long. DNA for the CDR3: TGTGCCAGTAGTGAGACGGTCTATGGCTACACCTTC. Protein product: CASSETVYGYTF.

The chain's CDR3 is CASSPRDVFAQYF. The DNA of the CDR3 is TGTGCCAGCAGCCCTAGGGATGTCTTCGCGCAGTATTTT. V gene TRBV6-1 combines with J gene TRBJ2-3; D gene unclear. This CDR3 spans 13 amino acids. Germline CDR1 MNHNS, CDR2 SASEGT. V was clipped by 6 bases and J by 10 bases, with 17 bases between them.

This chain connects TRBV5-6 to TRBJ1-1; 8 nucleotides line up with TRBD1. After removal of 1 base from V and 1 base from J, the junction contained 6 bases not matched to a gene. The CDR3 length is 16 residues. Germline V gives CDR1 SGHDT, CDR2 YYEEEE. The CDR3 DNA is TGTGCCAGCAGCTTGAGCCTAGACAGGGGGAACACTGAAGCTTTCTTT. Residues: CASSLSLDRGNTEAFF.

V usage is TRBV30 and J usage is TRBJ1-1; unclear D gene. Looked up from germline, CDR1 is GTSNPN and CDR2 is SVGIG (reference sequence). V was trimmed by 0 bases and J by 0 bases, leaving 8 bases between them. The CDR3 has 14 residues. The CDR3, as DNA: TGTGCCTGGAGTGTGGCCAGTATGAACACTGAAGCTTTCTTT. Its protein product is CAWSVASMNTEAFF.

In DNA, the CDR3 is TGTGCCAGCAGCCAAGCCAAGGCGGGTAGGGCGACCTATGGCTACACCTTC. This codes for CASSQAKAGRATYGYTF. This chain uses TRBV4-2 with TRBJ1-2; D gene uncertain. CDR1 is LGHNA, CDR2 YNFKEQ, per germline. The CDR3 is 17 residues long. Between the trimmed V and J ends, which lost 1 base and 4 bases, there was a span of 19 bases.

This chain links TRBV12-2 with TRBJ1-5; the table names TRBD1, a call not compared with the DNA. TRBV12-2 is tagged as a pseudogene. This CDR3 comprises 12 residues. CDR3 loop: CASRWGTGHQHF. The CDR3 coding sequence is TGTGCAAGTCGCTGGGGGACAGGTCACCAGCATTTT.

The rearrangement links TRBV30 to TRBJ1-1, with D hard to call. The germline CDR1 and CDR2 sequences are GTSNPN and SVGIG (reference sequence). Trimming shortened V by 1 base and J by 6 bases, and 3 bases separated the two germline ends. The length of the CDR3 is 10 residues. The CDR3 sequence: CAWSDAEAFF. For the CDR3, the DNA is TGTGCCTGGAGTGACGCTGAAGCTTTCTTT. Combining the CDR3 with reference TRBV30 and TRBJ1-1 gives the whole variable domain SQTIHQWPATLVQPVGSPLSLECTVEGTSNPNLYWYRQAAGRGLQLLFYSVGIGQISSEVPQNLSASRPQDRQFILSSKKLLLSDSGFYLCAWSDAEAFFGQGTRLTVV.

This sequence joins TRBV11-2 and TRBJ1-1; D ambiguous. This CDR3 contains 14 residues. Germline V gene data show CDR1 as SGHAT and CDR2 as FQNNGV. Trimming stripped 3 bases from V and 1 base from J, with 9 bases between. CDR3 sequence (DNA): TGTGCCAGCAGCTTTCGACGGTCGAACACTGAAGCTTTCTTT. Amino acid sequence: CASSFRRSNTEAFF.

This clone was picked up a small number of times. The chain combines TRBV6-1 with TRBJ1-1, with D hard to call. Trimming removed 8 bases at V and 4 bases at J, with 5 bases between. Looked up from germline, CDR1 is MNHNS and CDR2 is SASEGT. This CDR3 comprises 10 residues. For the CDR3, the DNA is TGTGCCAGCCACATCACTGAAGCTTTCTTT. Its translation: CASHITEAFF.

The rearrangement joins TRBV27 to TRBJ2-5, with D perhaps matching TRBD1 or TRBD2 (5 bases each). The CDR3 extends over 14 amino acids. The V end lost 2 bases, the J end lost 5 bases, and 12 bases lay between the germline ends. Germline V CDR1 and CDR2: MNHEY, SMNVEV (reference sequence). The CDR3 bases are TGTGCCAGCAGTTTAGAGAGGGGTGATGAGACCCAGTACTTC. Amino acids: CASSLERGDETQYF.

V usage is TRBV7-3 and J usage is TRBJ2-6; unclear D gene. This CDR3 is built from 15 residues. Germline V gene data show CDR1 as SGHTA and CDR2 as FQGTGA. V gave up 2 bases and J gave up 4 bases, with 9 bases separating them. CDR3 region: CASSLAVTGANVLTF. Here the CDR3 DNA reads TGTGCCAGCAGCTTAGCGGTAACCGGGGCCAACGTCCTGACTTTC.

The gene calls are TRBV30 and TRBJ1-1, with D unclear. The CDR3 is made up of 14 amino acids. Looked up from germline, CDR1 is GTSNPN and CDR2 is SVGIG (reference sequence). V was trimmed by 2 bases and J by 0 bases, leaving 10 bases between them. The CDR3 nucleotides read TGTGCCTGGAGTTTAGGTAGGTTGAACACTGAAGCTTTCTTT. Translated: CAWSLGRLNTEAFF.

The genes are TRBV19 and TRBJ1-2, with 12 bases fitting TRBD1. V gave up 4 bases and J gave up 4 bases; unmatched junction bases: 13. The CDR3 runs 18 residues. Germline values: CDR1 LNHDA, CDR2 SQIVND (reference sequence). CDR3 protein: CASSTTGTGGVDFYGYTF. The CDR3, as DNA: TGTGCCAGTAGTACCACCGGGACAGGGGGCGTGGACTTCTATGGCTACACCTTC.

The genes are TRBV9 and TRBJ2-5; TRBD2 aligns across 9 bases. The CDR3 has 17 residues. Germline CDR1 SGDLS, CDR2 YYNGEE. V was pared by 0 bases and J by 5 bases, with 11 bases of the junction left unmatched. The CDR3 reads CASSVGAGGGARETQYF. The CDR3 coding sequence is TGTGCCAGCAGCGTAGGGGCCGGCGGGGGGGCTCGGGAGACCCAGTACTTC.

The chain recombines TRBV30 with TRBJ1-1; D is possibly TRBD1 (6 bases). This CDR3 has 16 amino acids. V was shortened by 1 base and J by 0 bases, with 15 bases between the two germline ends. Germline loops: CDR1 GTSNPN, CDR2 SVGIG (reference sequence). CDR3 in amino acids: CAWSAAGTPMNTEAFF. CDR3 nucleotide sequence: TGTGCCTGGAGTGCCGCTGGGACACCCATGAACACTGAAGCTTTCTTT.

This chain joins TRBV6-6 and TRBJ2-7; D tentatively reads TRBD1 or TRBD2 (5 bases each). V lost 4 bases, J lost 6 bases, and 19 bases lay in between. CDR1 and CDR2 (germline): MNHNY, SVGAGI (reference sequence). The CDR3 is 15 residues long. The CDR3 here is CASSSLGVGDSEQYF. The CDR3 DNA is TGTGCCAGCAGTTCCTTGGGGGTGGGGGATAGCGAGCAGTACTTC.

J is TRBJ2-1 and V is TRBV19; TRBD2 matches 10 bases. Losses at the gene ends were 5 bases for V and 4 bases for J; bases not matched to a gene: 8. This CDR3 region has 16 residues. Germline V gene sequence: CDR1 LNHDA, CDR2 SQIVND (reference sequence). CDR3 DNA: TGTGCCAGTAGTTGGCCCACTAGCGGGATTTACAATGAGCAGTTCTTC. Encoded protein: CASSWPTSGIYNEQFF.

The chain joins TRBV29-1 to TRBJ1-4; D is undetermined. Germline lookup yields CDR1 SQVTM and CDR2 ANQGSEA. This CDR3 is built from 12 residues. V was clipped by 5 bases and J by 2 bases, with 6 bases between them. CDR3 nucleotides: TGCAGCGTTAAAAGCACTAATGAAAAACTGTTTTTT. Translating gives CSVKSTNEKLFF.

This sequence joins TRBV6-1 and TRBJ1-5; D is unresolved. Trimming removed 3 bases at V and 6 bases at J, with 15 bases between. This CDR3 spans 15 amino acids. Germline CDR1 reads MNHNS; CDR2 reads SASEGT. Here the CDR3 reads CASSDGRGRGQPQHF. The CDR3 coding sequence is TGTGCCAGCAGTGACGGACGGGGAAGAGGTCAGCCCCAGCATTTT.

For the CDR3, the DNA is TGTGCCTGGAGTTCCTCCGGGGGCAACTATGGCTACACCTTC. This gives the protein CAWSSSGGNYGYTF. This rearrangement joins TRBV30 to TRBJ1-2; weak D call: TRBD1 (6 bases). With 2 bases removed from V and 2 bases from J, the gap between germline ends came to 12 bases. The CDR3 is 14 amino acids. Germline V gene data show CDR1 as GTSNPN and CDR2 as SVGIG (reference sequence).

V gene TRBV6-1 combines with J gene TRBJ2-7; perhaps TRBD2 as D (5 bases). Trimming removed 0 bases at V and 4 bases at J, with 16 bases between. Germline CDR1 MNHNS, CDR2 SASEGT. This CDR3 has 16 amino acids. The CDR3 nucleotides read TGTGCCAGCAGTGAAGCGGGTGTGCGGGCGCATTACGAGCAGTACTTC. It specifies CASSEAGVRAHYEQYF.

This chain connects TRBV27 to TRBJ2-7; 10 positions agree with TRBD1. From germline, CDR1 is MNHEY and CDR2 SMNVEV (reference sequence). Unmatched junction bases numbered 9, after V lost 7 bases and J lost 6 bases. The CDR3 totals 14 residues. CDR3 in amino acids: CASTPGQGPSEQYF. In DNA form, the CDR3 reads TGTGCCAGCACTCCGGGACAGGGGCCCAGCGAGCAGTACTTC.

The chain joins TRBV11-2 to TRBJ1-5; D gene ambiguous. The CDR3 is 13 residues long. The germline CDR1 and CDR2 sequences are SGHAT and FQNNGV. The V gene lost 2 bases and the J gene lost 7 bases, with 9 bases spanning the gap. The DNA of the CDR3 is TGTGCCAGCAGCTTATCGGAGGGACAGCCCCAGCATTTT. This encodes CASSLSEGQPQHF.

In its sample, this clone was seen once. The V gene is TRBV28, the J gene TRBJ1-2, with D possibly matching TRBD1 (5 bases). Trimming stripped 7 bases from V and 2 bases from J, with 17 bases between. The CDR3 is 15 residues long. Germline V gene sequence: CDR1 MDHEN, CDR2 SYDVKM. Here the CDR3 DNA reads TGTGCCAGCATCCCAGGGAGTTCCATCAACTATGGCTACACCTTC. Translating gives CASIPGSSINYGYTF.